This TCR beta chain was found in a study of Ad26.COV2.S vaccination and SARS-CoV-2 variants. As regards this clone: Its target is unknown.

Study findings and constraints: Reportedly, spike-specific CD8+ and CD4+ T cell responses achieved substantial breadth once vaccination had taken place. The study found similar non-spike TCR breadth in vaccine and placebo recipients.

With 1 base removed from V and 3 bases from J, the gap between germline ends came to 12 bases. This CDR3 has 15 amino acids. Germline V gene sequence: CDR1 SGHDN, CDR2 FVKESK. Assay: immunoSEQ multiplex PCR; the TCRdb copy retains only in-frame clones and omits some. The data contain some 350,000 clones, approximately 90% of them singletons. This receptor was identified in a human donor who had recovered from COVID-19. The sample in question was peripheral blood, obtained after recovery from COVID-19. The J gene is TRBJ1-2, the V gene TRBV14; D is perhaps TRBD1 (5 bases). The CDR3 sequence is CASSQVRGGDYGYTF. The CDR3 nucleotides are TGTGCCAGCAGCCAAGTACGGGGGGGTGACTATGGCTACACCTTC.